The 11 T cell receptor beta chains below come from one sample, sequenced in a study of blood T cell repertoires in COVID-19. TCRdb's table, derived via immunoSEQ multiplex PCR, lists solely in-frame clones and lacks some. Of over 200,000 clones in the sample, about 89% were seen once. Sequencing used peripheral blood. The receptor set was obtained from a middle-aged woman with acute or convalescent COVID-19.

The CDR3 is CASSSFRLAGGLTDTQYF. CDR3 coding DNA: TGTGCCAGCAGTTCCTTCCGACTAGCGGGGGGGCTAACAGATACGCAGTATTTT. The rearrangement links TRBV7-2 to TRBJ2-3, with 14 bases matching TRBD2. Per the germline V gene, CDR1 is SGHTA and CDR2 is FQGNSA. The CDR3 is 18 residues long. J was trimmed by 3 bases and V by 6 bases; bases with no gene match: 11.

The CDR3 nucleotides are TGTGCCAGCAGCCAGACAGGGGGCAACAATCAGCCCCAGCATTTT. Amino acid sequence: CASSQTGGNNQPQHF. The chain employs TRBV14 and TRBJ1-5; 10 nucleotides line up with TRBD1. V gave up 3 bases and J gave up 3 bases; unmatched junction bases: 2. There are 15 residues in the CDR3. Germline V gene lookup returns CDR1 SGHDN and CDR2 FVKESK.

This rearrangement joins TRBV6-5 to TRBJ1-5, with D unclear. There are 13 residues in the CDR3. The V gene lost 10 bases and the J gene lost 3 bases, with 13 bases spanning the gap. In germline, CDR1 is MNHEY, CDR2 SVGAGI. The CDR3 region is CATGGGSNQPQHF. The CDR3 bases are TGTGCCACCGGTGGCGGCTCCAATCAGCCCCAGCATTTT.

J is TRBJ2-6 and V is TRBV11-2; D is possibly TRBD2 (6 bases). Trimming pared 3 bases from V and 4 bases from J, leaving 10 bases between. The CDR3 loop spans 15 amino acids. Germline V CDR1 and CDR2: SGHAT, FQNNGV. CDR3 residues: CASSLGGAGANVLTF. Here the CDR3 DNA reads TGTGCCAGCAGCTTGGGGGGAGCGGGGGCCAACGTCCTGACTTTC.

The chain couples TRBV7-6 to TRBJ2-5, with TRBD1 as a possible D gene (6 bases). Germline CDR1 reads SGHVS; CDR2 reads FNYEAQ. The CDR3 consists of 15 residues. The V and J ends lost 0 bases and 9 bases respectively, with 17 bases between them. CDR3 loop: CASSLAWTPGVAQYF. CDR3 nucleotide sequence: TGTGCCAGCAGCTTAGCCTGGACGCCAGGGGTGGCCCAGTACTTC.

This clone was detected only once. The chain is built from TRBV6-5 and TRBJ1-2, with D uncertain. Germline CDR1 and CDR2: MNHEY and SVGAGI. Trimming removed 5 bases at V and 4 bases at J, with 11 bases between. The CDR3 has 13 residues. In DNA, the CDR3 is TGTGCCAGCAGTCTACCAGGATTCTATGGCTACACCTTC. Translation gives CASSLPGFYGYTF.

The chain has TRBV9 and TRBJ2-2; tentative D call: TRBD2 (6 bases). V was cut by 0 bases and J by 1 base, with 7 bases left in between. This CDR3 has 15 amino acids. From germline, CDR1 is SGDLS and CDR2 YYNGEE. CDR3 amino acids: CASSVVRGNTGELFF. The DNA of the CDR3 is TGTGCCAGCAGCGTAGTGCGGGGGAACACCGGGGAGCTGTTTTTT. The entire variable domain, with the rest obtained from reference TRBV9 and TRBJ2-2, is as follows: DSGVTQTPKHLITATGQRVTLRCSPRSGDLSVYWYQQSLDQGLQFLIQYYNGEERAKGNILERFSAQQFPDLHSELNLSSLELGDSALYFCASSVVRGNTGELFFGEGSRLTVL.

This chain connects TRBV3-1 (or the pseudogene TRBV3-2) to TRBJ2-5, with 16 bases matching TRBD2. Trimming removed 3 bases from V and 3 bases from J; junction bases left unmatched: 4. The germline gives CDR1 LGHDT, CDR2 YNNKEL (reference sequence). This CDR3 comprises 17 residues. CDR3 in amino acids: CASSQGLAGGLKETQYF. CDR3 in DNA: TGTGCCAGCAGCCAGGGACTAGCGGGGGGGCTGAAAGAGACCCAGTACTTC.

The genes are TRBV12-3 or TRBV12-4 and TRBJ1-2; D is possibly TRBD1 (6 bases). The V end lost 3 bases, the J end lost 8 bases, and 13 bases lay between the germline ends. The CDR3 is made up of 13 amino acids. The CDR3 loop reads CASSFSGAGGYTF. The CDR3 region has the DNA TGTGCCAGCAGTTTTTCAGGGGCCGGAGGCTACACCTTC.

This clone was seen only once. The chain combines TRBV6-2 or TRBV6-3 with TRBJ1-1; D not certain. CDR3 size: 15 residues. Trimming cost V 0 bases and J 3 bases, with 11 bases left between them. Germline lookup yields CDR1 MNHEY and CDR2 SVGEGT. The CDR3 is CASSYSTSGYTEAFF. CDR3 in DNA: TGTGCCAGCAGTTACTCCACCTCGGGGTACACTGAAGCTTTCTTT.

Only one count was recorded for this clone. V gene TRBV10-3 combines with J gene TRBJ1-4, with a possible D match to TRBD1 (5 bases). The CDR3 spans 16 residues. Germline CDR1 and CDR2: ENHRY and SYGVKD. The V end was cut by 3 bases, the J end by 7 bases, with 18 bases between. CDR3 coding DNA: TGTGCCATCAGTGACACAGACAGCCTTCTACGTGAAAAACTGTTTTTT. It is translated as CAISDTDSLLREKLFF.